This TCR beta chain emerged from a study of cytomegalovirus exposure and HLA in healthy donors. Turning to this clone: Its antigen is not known.

Trimming stripped 3 bases from V and 4 bases from J, with 12 bases between. The CDR3 has 15 amino acids. CDR1 is SGHTA, CDR2 FQGNSA, per germline. Study-wide results and limits: Earlier results showed most TCR beta V segments being productive about 87% or about 30% of the time. The study recorded over 150 TCR beta chains that were cytomegalovirus-associated. Among donors in an Asian-associated ancestry cluster, a later analysis reportedly found fewer N-insertions than the approximately 700-donor mean.

Both 60 Vbeta primers and 13 Jbeta primers went into the PCR. Only in-frame clones appear in the TCRdb table, and some are missing; sequencing was by immunoSEQ multiplex PCR. Among about 160,000 clones listed, roughly 77% were seen once. The source material was PBMCs. The chain joins TRBV7-2 to TRBJ1-4, with a weak D call TRBD1 (5 bases). This sequence was found in a man aged 50 to 60 in good health and CMV-seropositive. CDR3 DNA sequence: TGTGCCAGCAGCTTCACGACAGCACGTAATGAAAAACTGTTTTTT. It is translated as CASSFTTARNEKLFF.